The rows below give T cell receptor beta chains drawn from one sample of a study of shared clonotypes between healthy human individuals. Data came from immunoSEQ multiplex PCR; TCRdb stores just in-frame clones and leaves some out. This repertoire shows 550,000 to 600,000 clones, 95% to 98% found once; its top ten account for approximately 0.3%. Sequencing was done on a sample of naive CD8+ T cells sorted from blood. The receptors were sampled from a man aged 25 to 40 in good health. Both conserved end residues are part of each CDR3. D genes are given only for firm matches. Clone size is stated in some rows and not others, as once, few, many or a class when expanded.

CDR3aa	CDR3nt	d_gene	abundance	v_gene	j_gene
CASSLDPVEADYEQYF	TGTGCCAGCAGCTTAGACCCTGTCGAGGCCGACTACGAGCAGTACTTC	.	.	TRBV7-9	TRBJ2-7
CASSLDGLSYEQYF	TGCGCCAGCAGTCTGGACGGACTCTCCTACGAGCAGTACTTC	.	.	TRBV10-2	TRBJ2-7
CASRDRNTDTQYF	TGTGCCAGCCGGGACAGAAACACAGATACGCAGTATTTT	TRBD1	.	TRBV2	TRBJ2-3
CASSLGTGGFYGYTF	TGTGCCAGCAGCTTGGGGACAGGGGGGTTCTATGGCTACACCTTC	TRBD1	.	TRBV7-9	TRBJ1-2
CAINRDEIPYEQYF	TGTGCCATCAACCGGGACGAAATTCCCTACGAGCAGTACTTC	.	once	TRBV10-3	TRBJ2-7
CAYVKRASYEQYF	TGTGCCTACGTCAAGCGGGCTTCCTACGAGCAGTACTTC	.	.	TRBV7-6	TRBJ2-7
CASSGGSGTTQETQYF	TGTGCCAGCAGCGGTGGAAGCGGGACTACACAAGAGACCCAGTACTTC	TRBD2	.	TRBV11-2	TRBJ2-5
CASGLAGGPSYNEQFF	TGTGCCAGCGGACTAGCGGGAGGGCCGTCCTACAATGAGCAGTTCTTC	TRBD2	.	TRBV7-6	TRBJ2-1
CASSKPGLAGVSSYNEQFF	TGTGCCAGCAGCAAGCCGGGACTAGCGGGGGTAAGCTCCTACAATGAGCAGTTCTTC	TRBD2	.	TRBV27	TRBJ2-1
CASSFGLAEFNEQFF	TGTGCCAGCAGCTTCGGACTAGCGGAGTTCAATGAGCAGTTCTTC	TRBD2	.	TRBV7-6	TRBJ2-1
CASSPGLEIETQYF	TGTGCCAGCAGCCCGGGCCTTGAGATCGAGACCCAGTACTTC	.	.	TRBV7-8	TRBJ2-5
CASSGLNEKLFF	TGTGCCAGCAGCGGCTTAAATGAAAAACTGTTTTTT	.	.	TRBV9	TRBJ1-4